The 2 T cell receptor beta chains in this list originate from one sample, sequenced in a study of T cell responses to AZD1222 COVID-19 vaccine. Assay: immunoSEQ multiplex PCR; the TCRdb copy retains only in-frame clones and omits some. The sample lists over 120,000 clones, approximately 89% occurring once. The sample here was peripheral blood, taken 28 days after the second AZD1222 dose. Source of these receptors: an adult who received the AZD1222 COVID-19 vaccine.

As to this clone: The junction departs from the called germline gene at one end, perhaps through a read error. The chain links TRBV7-2 to TRBJ2-3; 10 nucleotides line up with TRBD2. CDR1 SGHTA and CDR2 FQGNSA come from the germline V gene. The CDR3 covers 15 residues. The CDR3 nucleotides are TGTGCCAGCAGCATAGCTAGCGGGAGAACAGATACGCAGTATTTT. Its protein is CASSIASGRTDTQYF.

V and J are TRBV11-1 and TRBJ2-7; TRBD2 might be the D (5 bases). This CDR3 region has 15 residues. The germline V gene encodes CDR1 SGHAT and CDR2 FQDESV (reference sequence). The V and J ends lost 1 base and 3 bases respectively, with 13 bases between them. For the CDR3, the DNA is TGTGCCAGCAGCTTAGGTGGGAGCCTTGTCTACGAGCAGTACTTC. It encodes CASSLGGSLVYEQYF.